The 13 T cell receptor beta chains in this list originate from one sample, sequenced in a study of blood T cell repertoires in COVID-19. Data came from immunoSEQ multiplex PCR; TCRdb stores just in-frame clones and leaves some out. The sample lists roughly 87,000 clones; about 85% were seen once. Sequencing was done on a sample of peripheral blood. The receptors were gathered from a woman aged 80 or over with COVID-19, enrolled during active disease.

This clone was observed a handful of times. The CDR3, as DNA: TGTGCCAGCTCACCAACAGAGTTGTCCTACAATGAGCAGTTCTTC. Translation: CASSPTELSYNEQFF. The chain couples TRBV18 to TRBJ2-1; D is uncertain. This CDR3 comprises 15 residues. Germline V CDR1 and CDR2: KGHSH, LQKENI. V shed 2 bases and J shed 1 base, with 9 bases lying between them. Combining the CDR3 with reference TRBV18 and TRBJ2-1 gives the whole variable domain NAGVMQNPRHLVRRRGQEARLRCSPMKGHSHVYWYRQLPEEGLKFMVYLQKENIIDESGMPKERFSAEFPKEGPSILRIQQVVRGDSAAYFCASSPTELSYNEQFFGPGTRLTVL.

The V call is TRBV6-1, the J call TRBJ2-5; D unresolved. With 2 bases removed from V and 3 bases from J, the gap between germline ends came to 10 bases. Germline CDR1 is MNHNS and CDR2 is SASEGT. The CDR3 loop spans 14 amino acids. CDR3 sequence (DNA): TGTGCCAGCAGTGAACCTGGCATTAAAGAGACCCAGTACTTC. It yields the protein CASSEPGIKETQYF.

This chain joins TRBV3-1 (or the pseudogene TRBV3-2) and TRBJ2-3; 7 nucleotides match TRBD2. CDR3 size: 16 residues. J gave up 5 bases and V 0 bases, and 8 bases lay outside the gene matches. Per the germline V gene, CDR1 is LGHDT and CDR2 is YNNKEL (reference sequence). CDR3 coding DNA: TGTGCCAGCAGCCAAGATCAAGCGGGGTTGAGAGATACGCAGTATTTT. Amino acid sequence: CASSQDQAGLRDTQYF.

This clone was counted a single time. The rearrangement joins TRBV18 to TRBJ2-5; the D gene is possibly TRBD1 (5 bases). Trimming stripped 4 bases from V and 3 bases from J, with 9 bases between. This CDR3 has 13 amino acids. CDR1 and CDR2 (germline): KGHSH, LQKENI. Here the CDR3 reads CASSRAGKETQYF. The CDR3 DNA sequence: TGTGCCAGCTCACGGGCAGGGAAAGAGACCCAGTACTTC.

The chain uses TRBV12-3 or TRBV12-4 and TRBJ2-3; no clear D gene. Trimming left V 6 bases short and J 6 bases short, with 4 bases between. The CDR3 contains 10 residues. DNA for the CDR3: TGTGCCAGCAGCCTGGATACGCAGTATTTT. Residues: CASSLDTQYF.

This clone was detected ten times or more. The chain couples TRBV5-1 to TRBJ2-7; 7 bases are shared with TRBD2. The CDR3 sequence is 14 residues long. The germline gives CDR1 SGHRS, CDR2 YFSETQ. Losses at the gene ends were 0 bases for V and 7 bases for J; bases not matched to a gene: 7. The CDR3 nucleotides are TGCGCCAGCAGCTTGGAGGCGACTAGCTCTGAGCAGTACTTC. Its translation is CASSLEATSSEQYF. Using reference TRBV5-1 and TRBJ2-7 for the parts outside the CDR3, the full variable domain is KAGVTQTPRYLIKTRGQQVTLSCSPISGHRSVSWYQQTPGQGLQFLFEYFSETQRNKGNFPGRFSGRQFSNSRSEMNVSTLELGDSALYLCASSLEATSSEQYFGPGTRLTVT.

The chain is built from TRBV5-1 and TRBJ2-2; TRBD1 aligns across 8 bases. The length of the CDR3 is 15 residues. CDR1 is SGHRS, CDR2 YFSETQ, per germline. V was pared by 6 bases and J by 1 base, with 5 bases of the junction left unmatched. The CDR3 DNA is TGCGCCAGCAACCGACAGGGGAGGAACACCGGGGAGCTGTTTTTT. The encoded protein is CASNRQGRNTGELFF.

The chain combines TRBV6-6 with TRBJ2-1; D is perhaps TRBD2 (6 bases). The CDR3 is 20 residues long. Trimming left V 6 bases short and J 7 bases short, with 34 bases between. Germline V CDR1 and CDR2: MNHNY, SVGAGI (reference sequence). CDR3 DNA: TGTGCCAGCAGCCAAACCCTGGGACGGCCGCGGGATCTCCCTAGGAATGAGCAGTTCTTC. Protein: CASSQTLGRPRDLPRNEQFF.

The sample holds one count of this clone. The chain has TRBV30 and TRBJ1-2; 9 nucleotides agree with TRBD1. CDR1 and CDR2 from the germline V gene are GTSNPN and SVGIG (reference sequence). V shed 4 bases, J shed 6 bases, and the junction held 6 bases outside the gene matches. The CDR3 consists of 13 residues. This CDR3 is CAWIPTGGNGYTF. The CDR3 DNA reads TGTGCCTGGATTCCAACAGGGGGCAATGGCTACACCTTC. The variable domain in full, completed from reference TRBV30 and TRBJ1-2, reads SQTIHQWPATLVQPVGSPLSLECTVEGTSNPNLYWYRQAAGRGLQLLFYSVGIGQISSEVPQNLSASRPQDRQFILSSKKLLLSDSGFYLCAWIPTGGNGYTFGSGTRLTVV.

This rearrangement joins TRBV29-1 to TRBJ1-1, with 7 bases aligning to TRBD1. The germline V gene has CDR1 SQVTM and CDR2 ANQGSEA. The CDR3 has 13 residues. V lost 3 bases, J lost 3 bases, and 4 bases stayed unmatched. The CDR3 loop is CSVEHRGDTEAFF. In DNA form, the CDR3 reads TGCAGCGTTGAGCACAGGGGAGACACTGAAGCTTTCTTT.

The rearrangement uses TRBV6-6 and TRBJ1-5, with D perhaps TRBD1 (5 bases). V was cut by 7 bases and J by 4 bases, with 14 bases left in between. Germline loops: CDR1 MNHNY, CDR2 SVGAGI (reference sequence). This CDR3 has 14 amino acids. The CDR3 region is CASNYQGMNQPQHF. Written as DNA, the CDR3 is TGTGCCAGCAATTATCAGGGAATGAATCAGCCCCAGCATTTT.

The V and J genes are TRBV7-3 and TRBJ1-1; 7 bases match TRBD1. This CDR3 region has 16 residues. The V gene end was trimmed by 5 bases and the J gene end by 0 bases; junction bases not matched to a gene: 9. Germline CDR1 is SGHTA and CDR2 is FQGTGA. For the CDR3, the DNA is TGTGCCAGCAGCGATAGGGACAGACCAATGAACACTGAAGCTTTCTTT. Translated: CASSDRDRPMNTEAFF. The variable domain in full, with the rest retrieved from reference TRBV7-3 and TRBJ1-1, is GAGVSQTPSNKVTEKGKYVELRCDPISGHTALYWYRQSLGQGPEFLIYFQGTGAADDSGLPNDRFFAVRPEGSVSTLKIQRTERGDSAVYLCASSDRDRPMNTEAFFGQGTRLTVV.

The chain recombines TRBV6-6 with TRBJ1-1; 7 positions match TRBD1. This CDR3 spans 13 amino acids. Germline lookup yields CDR1 MNHNY and CDR2 SVGAGI (reference sequence). The J segment lost 4 bases and the V segment lost 7 bases, leaving 6 bases of the junction unmatched. CDR3 sequence: CASIKQGSTEAFF. The CDR3 DNA sequence: TGTGCCAGCATCAAACAGGGGAGCACTGAAGCTTTCTTT.